Following are 28 T cell receptor beta chains from one sample sequenced in a study of siplizumab effects on memory and regulatory T cells. Cells that made up the mixed lymphocyte reaction were cocultured at 37°C for about six days. Antigen specificity for these receptors is unknown. Measured with immunoSEQ multiplex PCR; TCRdb has only the in-frame clones, and not every one. This table has 15,000 or so clones, around 41% appearing once. Sequencing was done on a sample of CFSE-low (dividing) CD4+ T cells sorted from an allogeneic mixed lymphocyte reaction. These receptors originate from a human donor in good health; the cells came from an allogeneic mixed lymphocyte reaction. Some clones in this sample may be carry-over from other donors' samples.

A few counts support this clone. The gene calls are TRBV6-5 and TRBJ1-5, with D unclear. There are 12 residues in the CDR3. The germline V and J ends were trimmed by 5 bases and 7 bases, with 9 bases remaining between them. Per germline, CDR1 MNHEY and CDR2 SVGAGI. The CDR3 region is CASSAPNQPQHF. CDR3 in DNA: TGTGCCAGCAGTGCACCGAACCAGCCCCAGCATTTT.

V and J are TRBV25-1 and TRBJ2-1; no clear D. Trimming cost V 2 bases and J 5 bases, with 7 bases left between them. CDR3 length: 13 residues. The germline V gene has CDR1 MGHDK and CDR2 SYGVNS. In nucleotides, the CDR3 is TGTGCCAGCAGTGAAGTGGGAAACAATGAGCAGTTCTTC. It specifies CASSEVGNNEQFF.

This sequence joins TRBV11-1 and TRBJ1-2, with D unclear. CDR1 and CDR2 from the germline V gene are SGHAT and FQDESV (reference sequence). The ends were cut back, 4 bases at V and 4 bases at J, with 10 bases in the middle. The CDR3 has 13 residues. The CDR3 loop is CASSSTSGYGYTF. The CDR3 nucleotides read TGTGCCAGCAGCTCTACTTCGGGCTATGGCTACACCTTC.

The gene calls are TRBV6-5 and TRBJ2-6; D not certain. From germline, CDR1 is MNHEY and CDR2 SVGAGI. The CDR3 sequence is 15 residues long. V lost 3 bases and J 1 base, leaving 7 bases between the germline ends. CDR3 amino acids: CASSYYFSGANVLTF. The DNA for the CDR3 is TGTGCCAGCAGTTATTACTTTTCTGGGGCCAACGTCCTGACTTTC.

A single count supports this clone. The gene calls are TRBV19 and TRBJ1-1, with unresolved D. Trimming took off 2 bases at V and 10 bases at J, with 17 bases between the two ends. This CDR3 is 14 amino acids long. CDR1 LNHDA and CDR2 SQIVND come from the germline V gene (reference sequence). The CDR3 nucleotides are TGTGCCAGTAGTATATTTCCCAGGCCAGGAGGAGCTTTCTTT. This encodes CASSIFPRPGGAFF.

This sequence joins TRBV6-4 and TRBJ2-5, with a weak D call TRBD1 (6 bases). CDR3 length: 13 amino acids. Trimming left V 5 bases short and J 8 bases short, with 15 bases between. From germline, CDR1 is MRHNA and CDR2 SNTAGT. The CDR3 nucleotides are TGTGCCAGCAGTACACAGGGCAGGGGAACCCAGTACTTC. Translated: CASSTQGRGTQYF.

This clone is a singleton in its sample. The chain couples TRBV28 to TRBJ2-1; a possible D gene is TRBD2 (6 bases). Germline-derived CDR1 and CDR2 are MDHEN and SYDVKM. The CDR3 is 16 amino acids. Trimming took 5 bases from V and 7 from J, leaving 21 bases between them. CDR3 amino acids: CASSHGWRAWGNEQFF. The CDR3 DNA reads as TGTGCCAGCAGTCACGGGTGGAGGGCGTGGGGGAATGAGCAGTTCTTC.

The chain joins TRBV6-5 to TRBJ2-7, with TRBD2 identical over 10 bases. CDR3 size: 14 residues. Germline assignment: CDR1 MNHEY and CDR2 SVGAGI. V lost 7 bases to trimming and J lost 0 bases; unmatched junction nucleotides: 3. CDR3 DNA: TGTGCCAGCACCCGGACTAGCGGCTCCTACGAGCAGTACTTC. It encodes CASTRTSGSYEQYF.

The chain employs TRBV29-1 and TRBJ2-3, with 7 bases that match TRBD2. CDR1 SQVTM and CDR2 ANQGSEA come from the germline V gene. The CDR3 consists of 16 residues. Unmatched junction bases numbered 12, after V lost 4 bases and J lost 2 bases. The CDR3 DNA follows: TGCAGCGTTGGTTCGGTACGACGGGAGGTCACAGATACGCAGTATTTT. This gives the protein CSVGSVRREVTDTQYF.

This clone was observed a handful of times. V gene TRBV6-5 combines with J gene TRBJ2-3, with 8 bases lining up with TRBD2. CDR1 MNHEY and CDR2 SVGAGI come from the germline V gene. The CDR3 is made up of 15 amino acids. After removal of 5 bases from V and 3 bases from J, the junction contained 7 bases not matched to a gene. The CDR3, as DNA: TGTGCCAGCAGTCCAATGGGACTAGTTACAGATACGCAGTATTTT. Translating gives CASSPMGLVTDTQYF.

By sample share, this clone is medium-sized. The chain uses TRBV7-3 and TRBJ2-1; D not certain. The V and J ends lost 3 bases and 7 bases respectively, with 10 bases between them. CDR3 length: 13 residues. Per the germline V gene, CDR1 is SGHTA and CDR2 is FQGTGA. The CDR3 loop reads CASSLDRRNEQFF. Here the CDR3 DNA reads TGTGCCAGCAGCTTGGATAGAAGGAATGAGCAGTTCTTC.

The chain employs TRBV19 and TRBJ1-2, with 7 bases matching TRBD1. CDR3 size: 13 residues. From germline, CDR1 is LNHDA and CDR2 SQIVND (reference sequence). The ends lost 9 bases at V and 4 bases at J; junction bases unmatched: 8. CDR3 sequence (DNA): TGTGCCAGCGGACAGGATTCGGGCTATGGCTACACCTTC. Translating it yields CASGQDSGYGYTF. The entire variable domain, with the rest obtained from reference TRBV19 and TRBJ1-2, is as follows: DGGITQSPKYLFRKEGQNVTLSCEQNLNHDAMYWYRQDPGQGLRLIYYSQIVNDFQKGDIAEGYSVSREKKESFPLTVTSAQKNPTAFYLCASGQDSGYGYTFGSGTRLTVV.

The rearrangement uses TRBV9 and TRBJ2-1, with 9 nucleotides matching TRBD2. CDR3 length: 15 amino acids. CDR1 and CDR2 from the germline V gene are SGDLS and YYNGEE. V dropped 3 bases and J dropped 5; count of bases not matched to a gene: 6. This chain's CDR3 is CASSAAGGLHNEQFF. As DNA, the CDR3 is TGTGCCAGCAGCGCAGCGGGAGGCCTCCACAATGAGCAGTTCTTC.

The chain links TRBV27 to TRBJ2-7; 8 positions agree with TRBD2. The CDR3 totals 15 residues. V was clipped by 5 bases and J by 2 bases; unmatched bases: 8. Germline V gives CDR1 MNHEY, CDR2 SMNVEV (reference sequence). The CDR3, as DNA: TGTGCCAGCAGTCCCCCGGGGGGGGTTACCTACGAGCAGTACTTC. This codes for CASSPPGGVTYEQYF.

The CDR3: CASSPVPVTGGSYEQYF. For the CDR3, the DNA is TGTGCCAGCAGCCCAGTCCCCGTAACGGGGGGCTCCTACGAGCAGTACTTC. V and J are TRBV7-2 and TRBJ2-7, with 7 bases lining up with TRBD2. Germline V CDR1 and CDR2: SGHTA, FQGNSA. After removal of 5 bases from V and 0 bases from J, the junction contained 13 bases not matched to a gene. There are 17 residues in the CDR3.

This rearrangement joins TRBV12-5 to TRBJ2-1; D is unresolved. Germline V gives CDR1 LGHNT, CDR2 FRNRAP. V was shortened by 1 base and J by 5 bases, with 6 bases between the two germline ends. This CDR3 region has 13 residues. The CDR3 reads CASGLGVNNEQFF. CDR3 bases: TGTGCTAGTGGTTTGGGGGTAAACAATGAGCAGTTCTTC.

In this sample, this clone turned up a few times. The CDR3 DNA reads as TGCAGCGTCTGGGCCTCGAGCTCCTACGAGCAGTACTTC. Translating gives CSVWASSSYEQYF. The chain has TRBV29-1 and TRBJ2-7; no definite D call. Germline CDR1 SQVTM, CDR2 ANQGSEA. V lost 6 bases and J 0 bases, leaving 12 bases between the germline ends. CDR3 length: 13 amino acids.

A few counts support this clone. The genes are TRBV2 and TRBJ2-5; 11 nucleotides match TRBD2. The CDR3 runs to 15 residues. Looked up from germline, CDR1 is SNHLY and CDR2 is FYNNEI. V was pared by 5 bases and J by 0 bases, with 2 bases of the junction left unmatched. The CDR3: CASSRTSGYQETQYF. CDR3 sequence (DNA): TGTGCCAGCAGTCGGACTAGCGGGTACCAAGAGACCCAGTACTTC.

The chain carries TRBV7-9 and TRBJ1-2; TRBD1 might be the D (5 bases). Germline V gives CDR1 SEHNR, CDR2 FQNEAQ (reference sequence). Trimming took 0 bases from V and 2 from J, leaving 10 bases between them. The CDR3 has 15 amino acids. CDR3 sequence reads: CASSLAGGPNYGYTF. As DNA, the CDR3 is TGTGCCAGCAGCTTAGCTGGGGGACCAAACTATGGCTACACCTTC.

This clone has just a few counts. The rearrangement joins TRBV5-1 to TRBJ2-7, with 10 bases lining up with TRBD2. Germline trimming cut 4 bases from V and 5 bases from J; bases unmatched to any gene: 12. The CDR3 sequence is 16 residues long. CDR1 is SGHRS and CDR2 is YFSETQ in the germline V gene. The CDR3 here is CASSKLLAGDRNEQYF. In DNA, the CDR3 is TGCGCCAGCAGCAAACTTCTAGCGGGAGATCGCAACGAGCAGTACTTC. The full variable domain, rest sourced from reference TRBV5-1 and TRBJ2-7, is KAGVTQTPRYLIKTRGQQVTLSCSPISGHRSVSWYQQTPGQGLQFLFEYFSETQRNKGNFPGRFSGRQFSNSRSEMNVSTLELGDSALYLCASSKLLAGDRNEQYFGPGTRLTVT.

This rearrangement joins TRBV19 to TRBJ2-6; D unresolved. The CDR3 runs to 14 residues. V gave up 6 bases and J gave up 0 bases, with 6 bases separating them. The germline V gene has CDR1 LNHDA and CDR2 SQIVND (reference sequence). For the CDR3, the DNA is TGTGCCAGTAGGTCGGTCTCTGGGGCCAACGTCCTGACTTTC. This gives the protein CASRSVSGANVLTF.

V is TRBV27 and J is TRBJ1-2; no firm D call. V gave up 0 bases and J gave up 8 bases, with 10 bases separating them. This CDR3 is built from 13 residues. The germline CDR1 and CDR2 sequences are MNHEY and SMNVEV (reference sequence). CDR3 in amino acids: CASSLSTRGGYTF. In DNA form, the CDR3 reads TGTGCCAGCAGTTTATCAACCCGTGGGGGCTACACCTTC.

This clone is termed medium-sized. The CDR3 nucleotides are TGTGCCAGCGGTCCTCCGACAGACTACGAGCAGTACTTC. Translating it yields CASGPPTDYEQYF. The J gene is TRBJ2-7, the V gene TRBV28; possible D gene TRBD1, 5 bases. Per the germline V gene, CDR1 is MDHEN and CDR2 is SYDVKM. The CDR3 spans 13 residues. Between the trimmed V and J ends, which lost 8 bases and 3 bases, there was a span of 14 bases. The full variable domain, rest sourced from reference TRBV28 and TRBJ2-7, is DVKVTQSSRYLVKRTGEKVFLECVQDMDHENMFWYRQDPGLGLRLIYFSYDVKMKEKGDIPEGYSVSREKKERFSLILESASTNQTSMYLCASGPPTDYEQYFGPGTRLTVT.

By frequency in the sample, this clone is medium-sized. The genes are TRBV6-1 and TRBJ1-5, with TRBD1 as a possible D gene (5 bases). The V end was cut by 6 bases, the J end by 3 bases, with 15 bases between. Germline V CDR1 and CDR2: MNHNS, SASEGT. The CDR3 contains 15 residues. In DNA form, the CDR3 reads TGTGCCAGCAGGTGGGACCGAGCGGACAATCAGCCCCAGCATTTT. This translates into CASRWDRADNQPQHF.

The CDR3 sequence: CASSFSSLYSYEQYF. The CDR3 DNA reads as TGTGCCAGCAGTTTCAGCAGCCTTTACTCCTACGAGCAGTACTTC. This chain uses TRBV27 with TRBJ2-7; unclear D gene. CDR3 length: 15 amino acids. From germline, CDR1 is MNHEY and CDR2 SMNVEV (reference sequence). The V end lost 3 bases, the J end lost 0 bases, and 12 bases lay between the germline ends.

Notes on this clone: This clone may be a read error of a much larger clone one base away. This sequence joins TRBV21-1 and TRBJ1-3. TRBV21-1 is deemed a pseudogene. The length of the CDR3 is 17 residues. CDR3 residues: CASSNTPRGRLGNTVYF. The CDR3, as DNA: TGTGCCAGCAGCAACACTCCCCGGGGCCGTCTCGGAAACACCGTATATTTT.

By share of the sample, this clone is medium-sized. This chain uses TRBV10-3 with TRBJ2-1; 7 nucleotides align to TRBD1. V lost 7 bases, J lost 2 bases, and 5 bases stayed unmatched. Germline V lookup: CDR1 ENHRY, CDR2 SYGVKD. The CDR3 sequence is 14 residues long. The DNA for the CDR3 is TGTGCCATCACGGGGACAGCCACCTACAATGAGCAGTTCTTC. It yields the protein CAITGTATYNEQFF.

The CDR3 coding sequence is TGCGCCAGCAGCTTGGAAGGCGGGAGAGGTCTCGGGGAGACCCAGTACTTC. Translation: CASSLEGGRGLGETQYF. This sequence joins TRBV5-1 and TRBJ2-5, with 7 bases aligning to TRBD2. This CDR3 is built from 17 residues. Germline V gene lookup returns CDR1 SGHRS and CDR2 YFSETQ. Trimming took 0 bases from V and 5 from J; bases not matched to a gene: 13.